The clone carrying this T cell receptor (beta chain) appeared many times. Its target is unknown. The data were obtained in a study of T cell repertoires in cytomegalovirus infection. Looking at the study overall: Indications came from public TCR beta signatures; they pointed to CMV infection and to a matching HLA type.

Trimming removed 5 bases from V and 7 bases from J, with 15 bases in between. The CDR3 totals 15 residues. The germline gives CDR1 SEHNR, CDR2 FQNEAQ (reference sequence). TCRdb analysed the reads with MiXCR anew, one entry per CDR3 protein. The data show around 250,000 distinct CDR3 sequences, over 15% seen once. Notes on the study in general: Cumulative frequency of public TCR beta families picked out carriers of CMV plus the relevant HLA. HLA-C-restricted, CMV-specific TCR beta clonotypes were dominant ex vivo.

This sequence originates from a human donor in good health (CMV status not recorded). Some clones in this sample may be carry-over from other donors' samples. V is TRBV7-9 and J is TRBJ1-6; the D gene is possibly TRBD1 (6 bases). Sequenced: CD8+ T cells from PBMCs. For the CDR3, the DNA is TGTGCCAGCAGCCGCGTACAGGGAGGGAATTCACCCCTCCACTTT. Translated, it gives CASSRVQGGNSPLHF. The full variable domain, in which reference TRBV7-9 and TRBJ1-6 provide the parts outside the CDR3, is DTGVSQNPRHKITKRGQNVTFRCDPISEHNRLYWYRQTLGQGPEFLTYFQNEAQLEKSRLLSDRFSAERPKGSFSTLEIQRTEQGDSAMYLCASSRVQGGNSPLHFGNGTRLTVT.